Below are 8 T cell receptor beta chains sequenced from a single sample in a study of breast tumors, draining lymph nodes, adjacent tissues. TCRdb re-derived calls from the multiplex PCR reads in MiXCR, one entry per CDR3 protein. The sample yields about 46,000 distinct CDR3 sequences, under 25% seen once. Sequenced material: breast tumor tissue. The receptor set was obtained from a female donor with breast cancer. Some clones in this sample may be carry-over from other donors' samples.

This clonotype has ten or more counts. The rearrangement links TRBV11-2 to TRBJ1-6; 7 nucleotides align to TRBD1. Germline CDR1 is SGHAT and CDR2 is FQNNGV. J was trimmed by 0 bases and V by 5 bases; bases with no gene match: 10. CDR3 length: 18 residues. The DNA for the CDR3 is TGTGCCAGCAGCATAAGAGCAGGGGGAAGCTCCTATAATTCACCCCTCCACTTT. It translates to CASSIRAGGSSYNSPLHF.

This clonotype was recorded at least ten times. The gene calls are TRBV11-3 and TRBJ2-7; D tentatively reads TRBD1 or TRBD2 (5 bases each). Germline CDR1 and CDR2: SGHNT and YENEEA. The ends were cut back, 1 base at V and 7 bases at J, with 17 bases in the middle. The CDR3 length is 15 residues. CDR3 coding DNA: TGTGCCAGCAGCTTAGGGGGGAAGAACTTAAGGGAGCAGTACTTC. This encodes CASSLGGKNLREQYF.

This clonotype was seen repeatedly, ten times or more. The gene calls are TRBV5-4 and TRBJ2-7; 9 nucleotides agree with TRBD1. Germline V lookup: CDR1 SGHNT, CDR2 YYREEE (reference sequence). V dropped 4 bases and J dropped 5; count of bases not matched to a gene: 10. CDR3 length: 15 residues. In nucleotides, the CDR3 is TGTGCCAGCAGCCCCGGACAGGGGAACCTTAACGAGCAGTACTTC. It yields the protein CASSPGQGNLNEQYF.

The genes are TRBV12-3 or TRBV12-4 and TRBJ1-4; D is perhaps TRBD1 (5 bases). V dropped 2 bases and J dropped 8 bases, with 6 bases sitting between them. The CDR3 totals 12 residues. CDR3 sequence (DNA): TGTGCCAGCAGTTTAAGGGGCGAAAAACTGTTTTTT. Protein product: CASSLRGEKLFF.

This clonotype was counted at least ten times. The genes are TRBV4-1 and TRBJ2-7, with 7 bases identical to TRBD2. The V gene's germline CDR1 is MGHRA and CDR2 YSYEKL. The CDR3 length is 15 residues. The junction had 9 bases not matched to a gene; V was cut back by 0 bases and J by 7 bases. CDR3 sequence: CASSQEGRAGGEQYF. DNA of the CDR3: TGCGCCAGCAGCCAAGAGGGGAGGGCCGGGGGGGAGCAGTACTTC.

This clonotype showed up many times. The chain recombines TRBV5-6 with TRBJ2-3, with TRBD1 matching 11 bases. Germline V gene lookup returns CDR1 SGHDT and CDR2 YYEEEE. V lost 5 bases to trimming and J lost 8 bases; unmatched junction nucleotides: 13. This CDR3 has 16 residues. CDR3 bases: TGTGCCAGCAGTTCTCCGGGACAGGGGGTTTTTGGTACGCAGTATTTT. Its translation is CASSSPGQGVFGTQYF.

The chain uses TRBV19 and TRBJ2-5; 7 bases are a match to TRBD2. Trimming cost V 10 bases and J 7 bases; bases outside gene matches: 15. CDR1 LNHDA and CDR2 SQIVND come from the germline V gene (reference sequence). The CDR3 is 14 residues long. CDR3 in amino acids: CATKTGGSPWTQYF. CDR3 DNA: TGTGCCACCAAAACGGGGGGTTCCCCTTGGACCCAGTACTTC.

This clonotype has at least ten counts. The V call is TRBV15, the J call TRBJ2-3, with TRBD2 identical over 9 bases. In germline, CDR1 is LNHNV, CDR2 YYDKDF (reference sequence). J lost 5 bases, V lost 2 bases, and 11 bases had no gene match. This CDR3 spans 17 amino acids. Here the CDR3 DNA reads TGTGCCACCAGCAGATTTAGCGGGGGCGTCATAGGAGATACGCAGTATTTT. Protein: CATSRFSGGVIGDTQYF.